This T cell receptor beta chain appears in the sequencing data of a study of T-cell memory formation after mild COVID-19. Study-level background: Most TCR clusters belonged to a single donor.

Study-level results: CD4/CD8 balance held among clones contracting day 15 to 85, and later expanders leaned CD4+.

This clonotype was found a few times. Antigen: not known. V lost 2 bases to trimming and J lost 0 bases, with 8 bases between them. The CDR3 spans 15 residues. Germline lookup yields CDR1 MNHEY and CDR2 SVGAGI. A single record per CDR3 protein comes from TCRdb applying MiXCR to the 5' RACE reads. The sample carries over 450,000 distinct CDR3 sequences, about 20% recorded once. This sequence was found in an adult woman who had mild COVID-19 (a few samples of this study predate the infection). Cell type and time point are not known. The chain carries TRBV6-5 and TRBJ2-1; no clear D. Material for sequencing was PBMCs or a T cell subset sorted from them (not recorded which). The DNA of the CDR3 is TGTGCCAGCAGTTACCTCCCTAACTCCTACAATGAGCAGTTCTTC. This sequence encodes CASSYLPNSYNEQFF.